There are many counts of the clone carrying this TCR beta chain. Its target is not known. TCRdb re-derived calls from the reads in MiXCR, one entry per CDR3 protein. In the table there are around 230,000 distinct CDR3 sequences, 6% to 8% of which are singletons. The sample belongs to a study of T cell repertoires in cytomegalovirus infection. Study observations and caveats: CMV-specific HLA-C-restricted TCR beta clonotypes dominated the ex vivo response.

Germline V gene data show CDR1 as SGHVS and CDR2 as FQNEAQ. The CDR3 is 15 amino acids. V was clipped by 3 bases and J by 7 bases, with 16 bases between them. The specimen sequenced was PBMCs. The origin of this receptor is a human donor in good health (CMV status not recorded). Some clones in this sample may be carry-over from other donors' samples. The rearrangement joins TRBV7-8 to TRBJ1-3; D gene unclear. The CDR3 DNA sequence: TGTGCCAGCAGCTTCCTTTCCCTTAGAGGGAACACCATATATTTT. Translation: CASSFLSLRGNTIYF. The entire variable domain, with the rest obtained from reference TRBV7-8 and TRBJ1-3, is as follows: GAGVSQSPRYKVAKRGQDVALRCDPISGHVSLFWYQQALGQGPEFLTYFQNEAQLDKSGLPSDRFFAERPEGSVSTLKIQRTQQEDSAVYLCASSFLSLRGNTIYFGEGSWLTVV.